This T cell receptor (beta chain) was found in a study of blood T cell repertoires in COVID-19. As for the study in general: From T cells, B-cell-depleted T cells, or PBMCs came the material, which was cDNA or gDNA.

The protocol was immunoSEQ multiplex PCR, while the TCRdb copy is restricted to in-frame clones and leaves out a portion. Seen here are roughly 140,000 clones, around 81% observed once, and the top ten hold 6.2%. Those who participated ranged in age from roughly 18 to 90 years and resided in 20 to 30 US areas. Allocation to cohorts depended on clinical history reported by the participants. This TCR came from a woman aged 40 to 50 who had recovered from COVID-19. Sequencing used PBMCs or T cells enriched from blood (not recorded which).

The CDR3 loop is CSVGRQPMNTEAFF. As DNA, the CDR3 is TGCAGCGTTGGAAGACAGCCGATGAACACTGAAGCTTTCTTT. The gene calls are TRBV29-1 and TRBJ1-1; tentatively, D is TRBD1 (5 bases). V lost 4 bases, J lost 0 bases, and 12 bases lay in between. Looked up from germline, CDR1 is SQVTM and CDR2 is ANQGSEA. The CDR3 loop spans 14 amino acids.